This entry lists 10 T cell receptor beta chains sequenced from one sample in a study of blood T cell repertoires in COVID-19. The table came from immunoSEQ multiplex PCR; TCRdb's copy has only in-frame clones and leaves some out. The sample yields about 80,000 clones, roughly four fifths seen once. Source material: peripheral blood. These receptors came from a woman in her 70s with acute or convalescent COVID-19.

The chain has TRBV5-1 and TRBJ1-1; 8 bases line up with TRBD1. V was pared by 7 bases and J by 1 base, with 12 bases of the junction left unmatched. Germline CDR1 SGHRS, CDR2 YFSETQ. This CDR3 is 16 amino acids long. The CDR3 DNA follows: TGCGCCAGCCGGCTATTCGGACAGGGCCAGAACACTGAAGCTTTCTTT. As protein: CASRLFGQGQNTEAFF.

The chain combines TRBV6-1 with TRBJ2-2; D is perhaps TRBD1 (6 bases). The germline CDR1 and CDR2 sequences are MNHNS and SASEGT. The CDR3 is 13 residues long. Trimming took off 3 bases at V and 8 bases at J, with 10 bases between the two ends. Written as DNA, the CDR3 is TGTGCCAGCAGTGATTACAGGGAAGGGGAGCTGTTTTTT. It translates to CASSDYREGELFF.

This sequence joins TRBV9 and TRBJ2-4; tentative D call: TRBD2 (5 bases). Per the germline V gene, CDR1 is SGDLS and CDR2 is YYNGEE. V lost 4 bases, J lost 7 bases, and 9 bases lay in between. This CDR3 is built from 12 residues. Written as DNA, the CDR3 is TGTGCCAGCAGCCCCGGGGTCAACATTCAGTACTTC. Translating gives CASSPGVNIQYF.

The chain combines TRBV6-2 or TRBV6-3 with TRBJ2-2; D is unclear. Trimming removed 4 bases from V and 9 bases from J, with 6 bases in between. Per the germline V gene, CDR1 is MNHEY and CDR2 is SVGEGT. This CDR3 region has 11 residues. CDR3 residues: CASSLVRELFF. For the CDR3, the DNA is TGTGCCAGCAGTTTAGTGCGGGAGCTGTTTTTT.

The table lists this clone with a few counts. The rearrangement uses TRBV19 and TRBJ1-6; D remains ambiguous. The CDR3 runs to 14 residues. Between the trimmed V and J ends, which lost 4 bases and 7 bases, there was a span of 11 bases. Germline values: CDR1 LNHDA, CDR2 SQIVND (reference sequence). CDR3 DNA: TGTGCCAGTAGTACGCCATACAAGAATTCACCCCTCCACTTT. It yields the protein CASSTPYKNSPLHF.

The V gene is TRBV5-6, the J gene TRBJ2-5; 8 bases match TRBD2. Per the germline V gene, CDR1 is SGHDT and CDR2 is YYEEEE. The CDR3 consists of 15 residues. Losses at the gene ends were 1 base for V and 5 bases for J; bases not matched to a gene: 7. The CDR3: CASSLRSGSVETQYF. The DNA of the CDR3 is TGTGCCAGCAGCTTGAGAAGCGGGAGTGTGGAGACCCAGTACTTC.

This clone was counted between two and nine times. CDR3 amino acids: CASSSRGNNQPQHF. CDR3 DNA: TGTGCCAGCAGCTCCAGGGGGAACAATCAGCCCCAGCATTTT. V and J are TRBV7-8 and TRBJ1-5, with 7 bases identical to TRBD1. The CDR3 runs 14 residues. V lost 4 bases, J lost 3 bases, and 3 bases stayed unmatched. Germline V gene lookup returns CDR1 SGHVS and CDR2 FQNEAQ.

This clone has a single count. The V gene is TRBV15, the J gene TRBJ1-6, with 10 bases matching TRBD1. The CDR3 consists of 15 residues. The junction had 9 bases not matched to a gene; V was cut back by 6 bases and J by 10 bases. Germline V gene sequence: CDR1 LNHNV, CDR2 YYDKDF (reference sequence). The CDR3 DNA sequence: TGTGCCACCAGTCCCGGACAGGGGGTAACGTCACCCCTCCACTTT. Its translation is CATSPGQGVTSPLHF.

This rearrangement joins TRBV19 to TRBJ2-1; no clear D. Trimming cost V 3 bases and J 7 bases, with 10 bases left between them. The CDR3 runs 13 residues. The germline V gene has CDR1 LNHDA and CDR2 SQIVND (reference sequence). The CDR3 nucleotides are TGTGCCAGTAGTATCGGTCCGAGGAATGAGCAGTTCTTC. This encodes CASSIGPRNEQFF.

The chain carries TRBV6-4 and TRBJ2-1; 8 bases are shared with TRBD2. The CDR3 has 14 residues. J lost 7 bases, V lost 6 bases, and 8 bases had no gene match. CDR1 and CDR2 (germline): MRHNA, SNTAGT. CDR3 in amino acids: CASSTSGSRNEQFF. As DNA, the CDR3 is TGTGCCAGCAGCACCAGCGGGAGTCGGAATGAGCAGTTCTTC.